The 26 T cell receptor beta chains in this list originate from one sample, sequenced in a study of CD8 T cells in Susac syndrome. Reverse transcription of 0.5 to 1 ug RNA was performed with random hexamers. TCRdb re-derived calls from the immunoSEQ multiplex PCR reads in MiXCR, one entry per CDR3 protein. Among more than 150,000 distinct CDR3 sequences listed, 95% were seen once. Sequencing input: CD8+ T cells from PBMCs. These receptors all stem from a human donor with multiple sclerosis.

The CDR3 reads CASSLTADTQYF. CDR3 sequence (DNA): TGTGCCAGCAGTTTAACAGCAGATACGCAGTATTTT. The V gene is TRBV12-3 or TRBV12-4, the J gene TRBJ2-3; the D is unclear. This CDR3 comprises 12 residues. Deletions cut 2 bases from V and 4 bases from J, with 4 bases between.

Turning to this clonotype: One end of the junction does not line up with germline, which may come from a read error. This rearrangement joins TRBV6-6 to TRBJ1-2; 7 bases line up with TRBD1. The length of the CDR3 is 11 residues. Germline V gene lookup returns CDR1 MNHNY and CDR2 SVGAGI (reference sequence). CDR3 sequence: CASSLDRSGGF. The DNA of the CDR3 is TGTGCCAGCAGCCTGGACAGGTCGGGGGGTTTC.

The V gene is TRBV5-4, the J gene TRBJ2-7, with 7 positions matching TRBD2. CDR1 and CDR2 (germline): SGHNT, YYREEE (reference sequence). CDR3 size: 13 residues. The junction had 5 bases not matched to a gene; V was cut back by 4 bases and J by 4 bases. This CDR3 reads CASSPWGGYEQYF. CDR3 coding DNA: TGTGCCAGCAGCCCCTGGGGGGGTTACGAGCAGTACTTC.

V is TRBV6-5 and J is TRBJ1-5; D uncertain. V dropped 10 bases and J dropped 5 bases, with 18 bases sitting between them. The germline V gene encodes CDR1 MNHEY and CDR2 SVGAGI. The CDR3 is 14 amino acids. CDR3 loop: CATSRVRGDQPQHF. CDR3 sequence (DNA): TGTGCCACGTCAAGGGTTCGGGGAGATCAGCCCCAGCATTTT.

The rearrangement joins TRBV15 to TRBJ2-1, with D perhaps TRBD2 (5 bases). With 1 base removed from V and 9 bases from J, the gap between germline ends came to 10 bases. The CDR3 length is 13 residues. Germline V gives CDR1 LNHNV, CDR2 YYDKDF (reference sequence). The CDR3 here is CATSRAWRREQFF. CDR3 in DNA: TGTGCCACCAGCAGAGCCTGGAGGCGTGAGCAGTTCTTC.

The chain joins TRBV29-1 to TRBJ2-7; no firm D call. Trimming took off 8 bases at V and 6 bases at J, with 17 bases between the two ends. This CDR3 has 12 residues. Germline values: CDR1 SQVTM, CDR2 ANQGSEA. Here the CDR3 DNA reads TGCAGCCTCTGGACGGTCTCTGGCGAGCAGTACTTC. It codes for CSLWTVSGEQYF.

A single count supports this clonotype. The DNA of the CDR3 is TGTGCCAGCACCCTCGGCGGCGGGGATAACTATGGCTACACCTTC. This encodes CASTLGGGDNYGYTF. The chain links TRBV7-9 to TRBJ1-2, with D uncertain. V lost 7 bases to trimming and J lost 1 base, with 16 bases between them. In germline, CDR1 is SEHNR, CDR2 FQNEAQ (reference sequence). This CDR3 comprises 15 residues.

The V and J genes are TRBV6-5 and TRBJ2-1; 7 bases are shared with TRBD1. Germline-derived CDR1 and CDR2 are MNHEY and SVGAGI. J lost 2 bases, V lost 6 bases, and 7 bases had no gene match. This CDR3 comprises 15 residues. The CDR3 coding sequence is TGTGCCAGCAGAAGACAGGGAATGACCTACAATGAGCAGTTCTTC. Residues: CASRRQGMTYNEQFF.

Only one count was recorded for this clonotype. V is TRBV12-5 and J is TRBJ2-7; 7 bases map to TRBD1. Germline lookup yields CDR1 LGHNT and CDR2 FRNRAP. The J segment lost 2 bases and the V segment lost 4 bases, leaving 5 bases of the junction unmatched. The CDR3 sequence is 14 residues long. The CDR3 protein is CASGCWDRAYEQYV. The CDR3 DNA reads TGTGCTAGTGGTTGCTGGGACAGAGCCTACGAGCAGTACGTC.

This chain links TRBV27 with TRBJ1-5, with D unresolved. The CDR3 loop spans 19 amino acids. Trimming shortened V by 3 bases and J by 5 bases, and 26 bases separated the two germline ends. Germline V gives CDR1 MNHEY, CDR2 SMNVEV (reference sequence). The CDR3: CASSFTPPPEGQLDQPQHF. The CDR3 bases are TGTGCCAGCAGTTTCACTCCGCCCCCCGAGGGCCAACTAGATCAGCCCCAGCATTTT.

The chain recombines TRBV12-3 or TRBV12-4 with TRBJ2-5; 8 nucleotides align to TRBD1. This CDR3 spans 13 amino acids. V lost 3 bases and J lost 4; bases outside the gene matches: 1. The CDR3 sequence is CASSLTGAETQYF. The CDR3 nucleotides are TGTGCCAGCAGTTTGACAGGGGCAGAGACCCAGTACTTC.

The chain recombines TRBV3-1 with TRBJ1-6; D gene unclear. CDR1 LGHDT and CDR2 YNNKEL come from the germline V gene (reference sequence). The CDR3 is 15 amino acids. Trimming took 2 bases from V and 5 from J, leaving 10 bases between them. The CDR3 loop is CASSQRTGNNSPLHF. CDR3 DNA sequence: TGTGCCAGCAGCCAAAGGACCGGTAATAATTCACCCCTCCACTTT.

The chain uses TRBV12-3 or TRBV12-4 and TRBJ2-7, with D possibly being TRBD1 (5 bases). With 7 bases removed from V and 5 bases from J, the gap between germline ends came to 9 bases. The CDR3 loop spans 11 amino acids. The CDR3 DNA reads TGTGCCAGCACATCAGGGAACGAGCAGTACTTC. This gives the protein CASTSGNEQYF.

This chain connects TRBV29-1 to TRBJ2-1, with 9 bases that match TRBD2. Per germline, CDR1 SQVTM and CDR2 ANQGSEA. The CDR3 has 18 amino acids. Germline trimming cut 3 bases from V and 0 bases from J; bases unmatched to any gene: 12. CDR3: CSVDWVAGEATSYNEQFF. In nucleotides, the CDR3 is TGCAGCGTTGACTGGGTAGCGGGGGAGGCAACCTCCTACAATGAGCAGTTCTTC.

The V gene is TRBV12-3 or TRBV12-4, the J gene TRBJ1-2; D is undetermined. CDR3 length: 17 residues. V was shortened by 3 bases and J by 4 bases, with 21 bases between the two germline ends. CDR3 bases: TGTGCCAGCAGTTTGTCGGGGTACTCCGAGGCTATCTATGGCTACACCTTC. This translates into CASSLSGYSEAIYGYTF.

The chain uses TRBV9 and TRBJ2-5; TRBD1 might be the D (5 bases). V was shortened by 0 bases and J by 2 bases, with 5 bases between the two germline ends. Germline V gives CDR1 SGDLS, CDR2 YYNGEE. The CDR3 is 13 residues long. The CDR3 is CASSVEGQETQYF. Here the CDR3 DNA reads TGTGCCAGCAGCGTAGAGGGGCAAGAGACCCAGTACTTC.

V gene TRBV2 combines with J gene TRBJ2-1; D is ambiguous. Trimming took 7 bases from V and 8 from J, leaving 12 bases between them. Looked up from germline, CDR1 is SNHLY and CDR2 is FYNNEI. There are 12 residues in the CDR3. In DNA form, the CDR3 reads TGTGCCAGCATTGACCAATCCGATGAGCAGTTCTTC. It encodes CASIDQSDEQFF.

The CDR3, as DNA: TGTGCCAGCAGTGAATGGACAGGGATGAACACTGAAGCTTTCTTT. Translated, it gives CASSEWTGMNTEAFF. V and J are TRBV2 and TRBJ1-1, with 8 positions matching TRBD1. The CDR3 consists of 15 residues. Trimming cost V 2 bases and J 0 bases; bases outside gene matches: 2. CDR1 and CDR2 (germline): SNHLY, FYNNEI.

Only one count was recorded for this clonotype. J is TRBJ2-5 and V is TRBV7-9; D gene ambiguous. The germline V gene has CDR1 SEHNR and CDR2 FQNEAQ (reference sequence). With 5 bases removed from V and 5 bases from J, the gap between germline ends came to 18 bases. This CDR3 has 15 amino acids. The CDR3 spells CASSPSVRRHETQYF. The CDR3 DNA sequence: TGTGCCAGCAGCCCGTCGGTCCGCAGGCACGAGACCCAGTACTTC. Full variable domain (outside the CDR3, taken from reference TRBV7-9 and TRBJ2-5): DTGVSQNPRHKITKRGQNVTFRCDPISEHNRLYWYRQTLGQGPEFLTYFQNEAQLEKSRLLSDRFSAERPKGSFSTLEIQRTEQGDSAMYLCASSPSVRRHETQYFGPGTRLLVL.

The J gene is TRBJ1-1, the V gene TRBV25-1; a weak D match, TRBD1 (6 bases). The CDR3 runs to 14 residues. Per germline, CDR1 MGHDK and CDR2 SYGVNS. The V gene lost 5 bases and the J gene lost 6 bases, with 16 bases spanning the gap. This CDR3 is CASSPRTGFAEAFF. CDR3 DNA: TGTGCCAGCAGTCCCCGAACAGGGTTCGCTGAAGCTTTCTTT.

The chain recombines TRBV20-1 with TRBJ2-7, with D perhaps matching TRBD1 or TRBD2 (5 bases each). Looked up from germline, CDR1 is DFQATT and CDR2 is SNEGSKA (reference sequence). This CDR3 is built from 14 residues. Trimming removed 4 bases from V and 5 bases from J, with 18 bases in between. The CDR3 sequence is CSATGTDSFHEQYF. The CDR3 bases are TGCAGTGCTACCGGGACGGACTCCTTCCACGAGCAGTACTTC.

This rearrangement joins TRBV30 to TRBJ1-1; D might be TRBD1 (5 bases). The V end was cut by 2 bases, the J end by 3 bases, with 10 bases between. The CDR3 contains 13 residues. The germline V gene has CDR1 GTSNPN and CDR2 SVGIG (reference sequence). CDR3 nucleotide sequence: TGTGCCTGGAGTTGGGGGTCCTACACTGAAGCTTTCTTT. This gives the protein CAWSWGSYTEAFF.

The J gene is TRBJ2-1, the V gene TRBV4-1; 13 bases fit TRBD2. J was trimmed by 8 bases and V by 8 bases; bases with no gene match: 12. From germline, CDR1 is MGHRA and CDR2 YSYEKL. This CDR3 is built from 16 residues. CDR3 DNA: TGCGCCAGCCGTAGAGGACTAGCGGGGGTTGTGGATGAGCAGTTCTTC. Translated, it gives CASRRGLAGVVDEQFF.

In its sample, this clonotype was seen once. The chain links TRBV7-9 to TRBJ1-2, with D possibly being TRBD1 (6 bases). V was shortened by 1 base and J by 5 bases, with 14 bases between the two germline ends. CDR3 length: 15 amino acids. Germline V lookup: CDR1 SEHNR, CDR2 FQNEAQ (reference sequence). The CDR3, as DNA: TGTGCCAGCAGCTTAGGGGCTGGTCAGGGGTATGGCTACACCTTC. It specifies CASSLGAGQGYGYTF.

The gene calls are TRBV21-1 and TRBJ2-7; the table gives TRBD2 as D, unverified against the DNA. TRBV21-1 is marked as a pseudogene. This CDR3 contains 13 residues. The CDR3 spells CARAGSGAYEQYV. In DNA form, the CDR3 reads TGTGCCAGGGCTGGTAGCGGGGCTTACGAGCAGTACGTC.

The CDR3 DNA follows: TGTGCCAGCAGCCTCCAAAAGGGGGAGGTCCCTGGGAATGAGCAGTTCTTC. Protein product: CASSLQKGEVPGNEQFF. V gene TRBV9 combines with J gene TRBJ2-1; either TRBD1 or TRBD2 may fit D (6 bases each). The ends were cut back, 4 bases at V and 7 bases at J, with 24 bases in the middle. This CDR3 is 17 amino acids long. CDR1 SGDLS and CDR2 YYNGEE come from the germline V gene. Looking up the rest from reference TRBV9 and TRBJ2-1 gives the full variable domain: DSGVTQTPKHLITATGQRVTLRCSPRSGDLSVYWYQQSLDQGLQFLIQYYNGEERAKGNILERFSAQQFPDLHSELNLSSLELGDSALYFCASSLQKGEVPGNEQFFGPGTRLTVL.